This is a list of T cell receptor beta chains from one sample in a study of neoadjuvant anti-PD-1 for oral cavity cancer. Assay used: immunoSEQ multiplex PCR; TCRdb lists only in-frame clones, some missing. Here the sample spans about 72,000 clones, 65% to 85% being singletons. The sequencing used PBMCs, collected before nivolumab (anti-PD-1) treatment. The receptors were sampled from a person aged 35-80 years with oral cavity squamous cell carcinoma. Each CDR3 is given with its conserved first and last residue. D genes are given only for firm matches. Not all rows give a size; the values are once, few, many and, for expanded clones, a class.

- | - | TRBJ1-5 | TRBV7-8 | CASSLGRVGDQPQHF | TGTGCCAGCAGCTTAGGCAGGGTGGGCGATCAGCCCCAGCATTTT
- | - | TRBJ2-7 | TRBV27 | CASSLVGVYEQYF | TGTGCCAGCAGTTTAGTGGGGGTCTACGAGCAGTACTTC
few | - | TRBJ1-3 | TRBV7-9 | CASSLHGNTIYF | TGTGCCAGCAGCTTACACGGAAACACCATATATTTT
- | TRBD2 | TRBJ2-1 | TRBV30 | CAWSVGVAGGYEQFF | TGTGCCTGGAGTGTAGGGGTAGCGGGAGGGTATGAGCAGTTCTTC
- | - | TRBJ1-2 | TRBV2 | CASSAGSQVYGYTF | TGTGCCAGCAGTGCGGGTTCTCAAGTTTATGGCTACACCTTC
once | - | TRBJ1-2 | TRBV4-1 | CASSQLGGYTF | TGCGCCAGCAGCCAACTGGGTGGCTACACCTTC
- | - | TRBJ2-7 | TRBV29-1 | CSVGTGAPILEYF | -
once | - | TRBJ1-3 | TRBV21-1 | CASSIAGTQTGGNTIYF | TGTGCCAGCAGCATCGCCGGGACCCAAACGGGGGGAAACACCATATATTTT
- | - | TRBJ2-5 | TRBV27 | CATKSPAKGETQYF | TGTGCCACCAAGTCGCCGGCCAAGGGAGAGACCCAGTACTTC
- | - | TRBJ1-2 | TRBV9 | CASSVGLGREYGYTF | TGTGCCAGCAGCGTAGGATTAGGGCGCGAGTATGGCTACACCTTC
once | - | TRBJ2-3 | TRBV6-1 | CASSDVGTSTDTQYF | TGTGCCAGCAGTGATGTGGGGACTAGCACAGATACGCAGTATTTT
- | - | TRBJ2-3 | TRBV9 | CASSVVFDSPTDTQYF | TGTGCCAGCAGCGTAGTCTTTGACAGCCCCACAGATACGCAGTATTTT
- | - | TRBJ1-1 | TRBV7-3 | CASSPGAANTEAFF | TGTGCCAGCAGCCCCGGGGCGGCGAACACTGAAGCTTTCTTT
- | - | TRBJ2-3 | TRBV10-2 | CASSESGRTQYF | TGCGCCAGCAGTGAGTCGGGCAGGACGCAGTATTTT
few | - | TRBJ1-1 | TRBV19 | CASSILGGEAFF | TGTGCCAGTAGTATCCTTGGAGGAGAAGCTTTCTTT
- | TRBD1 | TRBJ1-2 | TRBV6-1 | CASSRTGGDYGYTF | TGTGCCAGCAGTCGGACAGGGGGCGATTATGGCTACACCTTC
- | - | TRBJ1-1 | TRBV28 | CASMIMNTEAFF | TGTGCCAGCATGATAATGAACACTGAAGCTTTCTTT
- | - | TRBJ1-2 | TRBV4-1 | CASTHLGLTNYGYTF | TGCGCCAGCACACATTTGGGGTTGACTAACTATGGCTACACCTTC
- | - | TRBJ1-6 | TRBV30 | CAWSSSYNSPLHF | TGTGCCTGGAGTAGCTCCTATAATTCACCCCTCCACTTT
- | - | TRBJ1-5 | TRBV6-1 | CASSETGGQPQHF | TGTGCCAGCAGTGAAACGGGTGGTCAGCCCCAGCATTTT
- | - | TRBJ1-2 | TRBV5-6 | CASSYGQNGYTF | TGTGCCAGCAGCTACGGACAGAATGGCTACACCTTC
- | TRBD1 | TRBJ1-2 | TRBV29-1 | CSVEMTGAGVGYTF | TGCAGCGTTGAGATGACAGGGGCAGGGGTTGGCTACACCTTC
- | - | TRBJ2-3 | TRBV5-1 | CASSLANTGLATDTQYF | TGCGCCAGCAGCTTGGCCAATACGGGACTCGCCACAGATACGCAGTATTTT
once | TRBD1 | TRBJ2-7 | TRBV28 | CASNTRDRGAYEQYF | TGTGCCAGCAACACCCGGGACAGGGGCGCCTACGAGCAGTACTTC
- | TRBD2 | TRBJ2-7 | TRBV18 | CASSLWTSGSFATSEQYF | TGTGCCAGCTCACTTTGGACTAGCGGGAGTTTTGCGACGTCCGAGCAGTACTTC
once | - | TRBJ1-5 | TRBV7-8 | CASSSRTPNQPQHF | TGTGCCAGCAGCTCCAGGACACCTAATCAGCCCCAGCATTTT
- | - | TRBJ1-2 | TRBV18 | CASSPYREGPRIGYTF | TGTGCCAGCTCACCGTATCGTGAGGGCCCAAGAATTGGCTACACCTTC
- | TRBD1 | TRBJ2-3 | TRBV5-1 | CASRLGQGARDTQYF | TGCGCCAGCAGGCTGGGACAGGGGGCAAGAGATACGCAGTATTTT
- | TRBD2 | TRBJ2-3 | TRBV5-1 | CASRRAGLTDTQYF | TGCGCCAGCAGAAGAGCGGGGTTAACAGATACGCAGTATTTT
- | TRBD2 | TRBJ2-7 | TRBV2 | CASREHRLAGGSSYEQYF | TGTGCCAGCAGGGAACACCGACTAGCGGGAGGGAGCTCCTACGAGCAGTACTTC
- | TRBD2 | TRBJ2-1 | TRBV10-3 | CAITGTSGSSYNEQFF | TGTGCCATCACCGGGACTAGCGGGAGCTCCTACAATGAGCAGTTCTTC
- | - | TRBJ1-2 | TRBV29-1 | CSVEVRSYGYTF | TGCAGCGTTGAAGTCCGAAGCTATGGCTACACCTTC
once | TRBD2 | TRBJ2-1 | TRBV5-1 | CASSFLADSYNEQFF | TGCGCCAGCAGCTTCCTAGCGGACTCCTACAATGAGCAGTTCTTC
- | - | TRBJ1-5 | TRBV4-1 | CASSQVGGFGQPQHF | TGCGCCAGCAGCCAAGTTGGGGGGTTTGGGCAGCCCCAGCATTTT
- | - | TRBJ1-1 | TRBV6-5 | CASSSPGGSNTEAFF | TGTGCCAGCAGTTCCCCCGGCGGGTCGAACACTGAAGCTTTCTTT
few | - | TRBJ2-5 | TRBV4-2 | CASSQGWGRETQYF | TGTGCCAGCAGCCAAGGTTGGGGGAGGGAGACCCAGTACTTC
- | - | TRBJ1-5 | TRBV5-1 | CASSYNGGQPQHF | TGCGCCAGCAGCTACAATGGGGGCCAGCCCCAGCATTTT
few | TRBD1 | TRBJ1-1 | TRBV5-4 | CASSSGQGVTEAFF | TGTGCCAGCAGCTCGGGACAGGGGGTCACTGAAGCTTTCTTT
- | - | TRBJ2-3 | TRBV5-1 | CASSESGPTDTQYF | TGCGCCAGCAGCGAGAGCGGTCCTACAGATACGCAGTATTTT
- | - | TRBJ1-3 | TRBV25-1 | CASSGPPLGNTIYF | TGTGCCAGCAGTGGACCCCCGCTGGGAAACACCATATATTTT
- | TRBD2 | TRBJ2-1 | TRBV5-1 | CASSRTSGSDEQFF | TGCGCCAGCAGCCGGACTAGCGGGAGCGATGAGCAGTTCTTC
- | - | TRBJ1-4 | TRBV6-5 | CASTPTGSTNEKLFF | TGTGCCAGCACCCCAACAGGCTCAACTAATGAAAAACTGTTTTTT
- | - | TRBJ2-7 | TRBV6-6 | CASSFGPSSYEQYF | TGTGCCAGCAGTTTCGGTCCCAGCTCCTACGAGCAGTACTTC
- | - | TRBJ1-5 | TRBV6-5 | CASSYSRSGDQPQHF | TGTGCCAGCAGTTACTCGAGATCAGGGGATCAGCCCCAGCATTTT
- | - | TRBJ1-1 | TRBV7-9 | CASSQVGPVWTENTEAFF | TGTGCCAGCAGCCAGGTCGGGCCGGTGTGGACAGAGAACACTGAAGCTTTCTTT
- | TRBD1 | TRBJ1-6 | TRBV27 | CASSLRMDRVRSPLHF | TGTGCCAGCAGTTTACGAATGGACAGGGTCCGGTCACCCCTCCACTTT
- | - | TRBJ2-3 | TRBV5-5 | CASSLEQASSYF | TGTGCCAGCAGCTTGGAGCAGGCCTCCTCGTATTTT
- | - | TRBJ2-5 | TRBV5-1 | CATRRGTLGETQYF | TGCGCCACCCGCCGCGGAACCCTAGGGGAGACCCAGTACTTC
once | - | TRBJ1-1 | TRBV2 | CASKVWTEAFF | TGTGCCAGCAAAGTCTGGACTGAAGCTTTCTTT
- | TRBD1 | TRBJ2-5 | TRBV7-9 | CASSRQGAEETQYF | TGTGCCAGCAGCCGACAGGGGGCCGAAGAGACCCAGTACTTC